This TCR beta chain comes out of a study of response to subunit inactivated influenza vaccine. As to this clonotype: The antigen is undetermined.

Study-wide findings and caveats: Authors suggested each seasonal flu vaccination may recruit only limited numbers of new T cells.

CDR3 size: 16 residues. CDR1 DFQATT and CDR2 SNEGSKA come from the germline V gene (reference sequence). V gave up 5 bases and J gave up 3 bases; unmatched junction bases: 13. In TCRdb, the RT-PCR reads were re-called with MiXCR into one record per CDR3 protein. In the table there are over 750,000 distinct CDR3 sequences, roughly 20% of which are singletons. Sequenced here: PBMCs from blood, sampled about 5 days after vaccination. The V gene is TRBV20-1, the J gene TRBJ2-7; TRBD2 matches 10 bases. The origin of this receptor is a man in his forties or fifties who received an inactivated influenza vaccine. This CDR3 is CSAEWASGRRVYEQYF. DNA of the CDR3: TGCAGTGCTGAATGGGCTAGCGGGAGAAGGGTCTACGAGCAGTACTTC.